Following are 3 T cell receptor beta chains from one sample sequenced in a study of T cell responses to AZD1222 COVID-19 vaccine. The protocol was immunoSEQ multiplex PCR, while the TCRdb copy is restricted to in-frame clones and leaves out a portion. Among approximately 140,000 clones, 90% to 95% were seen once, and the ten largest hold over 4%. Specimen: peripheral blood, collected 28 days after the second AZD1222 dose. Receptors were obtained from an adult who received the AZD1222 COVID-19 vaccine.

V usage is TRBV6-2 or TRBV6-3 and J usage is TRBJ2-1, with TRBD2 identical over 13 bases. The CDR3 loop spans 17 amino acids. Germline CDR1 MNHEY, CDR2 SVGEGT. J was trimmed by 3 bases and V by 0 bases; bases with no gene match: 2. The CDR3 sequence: CASSYSGLAGVYNEQFF. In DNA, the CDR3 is TGTGCCAGCAGTTACTCCGGACTAGCGGGGGTCTACAATGAGCAGTTCTTC.

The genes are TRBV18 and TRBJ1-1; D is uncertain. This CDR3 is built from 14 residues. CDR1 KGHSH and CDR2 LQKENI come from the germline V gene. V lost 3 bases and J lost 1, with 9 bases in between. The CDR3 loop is CASSPSGGNTEAFF. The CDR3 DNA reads TGTGCCAGCTCACCTTCGGGTGGGAACACTGAAGCTTTCTTT.

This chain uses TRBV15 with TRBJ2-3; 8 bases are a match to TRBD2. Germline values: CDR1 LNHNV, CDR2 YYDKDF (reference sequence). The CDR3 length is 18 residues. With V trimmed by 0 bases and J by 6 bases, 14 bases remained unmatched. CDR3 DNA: TGTGCCACCAGCAGAGAGCCGGGGGGGGTCGCCACCACGGATACGCAGTATTTT. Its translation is CATSREPGGVATTDTQYF.